This T cell receptor beta chain was obtained from a study of blood T cell repertoires in COVID-19. As for the study in general: Acute and convalescent COVID-19 specimens originated in the United States, Italy and Spain.

This clone was counted once. Method: immunoSEQ multiplex PCR; TCRdb's copy keeps in-frame clones and lacks some. This table has about 40,000 clones, about 91% appearing once. After removal of 6 bases from V and 5 bases from J, the junction contained 3 bases not matched to a gene. The CDR3 runs 13 residues. Germline CDR1 reads MDHEN; CDR2 reads SYDVKM. Material for sequencing was peripheral blood. This sequence joins TRBV28 and TRBJ2-2; 7 nucleotides align to TRBD2. The sequence was obtained from a middle-aged man with active COVID-19. The CDR3 region is CASSWGGTGELFF. DNA for the CDR3: TGTGCCAGCAGCTGGGGGGGGACCGGGGAGCTGTTTTTT.